The clone carrying this T cell receptor beta chain was recorded at least ten times. The antigen is not known. The read halts 3 residues ahead of the CDR3 end, with the missing end drawn from the germline J gene. The data stem from a study of T cell clonality in common variable immunodeficiency. Broader study findings: In common variable immunodeficiency, TCR beta chains reportedly carried fewer deletions and N-nucleotide insertions.

The repertoire was sequenced with immunoSEQ multiplex PCR; TCRdb's copy has only in-frame clones and lacks some. This sample comprises 30,000 to 40,000 clones, none seen once only. The CDR3 totals 14 residues. The germline CDR1 and CDR2 sequences are LNHDA and SQIVND (reference sequence). Trimming took off 3 bases at V and 5 bases at J, with 12 bases between the two ends. Caucasian heritage predominated among both patients and controls. The V and J genes are TRBV19 and TRBJ2-3; TRBD2 is a possible D gene (6 bases). The sequencing input was peripheral blood mononuclear cells. The source of this sequence is a person aged 18-70 years in good health. The CDR3 spells CASSMVAVGDTQYF. CDR3 DNA (partial): TGTGCCAGTAGTATGGTAGCGGTCGGAGATACG. Based on the CDR3 plus reference TRBV19 and TRBJ2-3, the full variable domain is DGGITQSPKYLFRKEGQNVTLSCEQNLNHDAMYWYRQDPGQGLRLIYYSQIVNDFQKGDIAEGYSVSREKKESFPLTVTSAQKNPTAFYLCASSMVAVGDTQYFGPGTRLTVL.